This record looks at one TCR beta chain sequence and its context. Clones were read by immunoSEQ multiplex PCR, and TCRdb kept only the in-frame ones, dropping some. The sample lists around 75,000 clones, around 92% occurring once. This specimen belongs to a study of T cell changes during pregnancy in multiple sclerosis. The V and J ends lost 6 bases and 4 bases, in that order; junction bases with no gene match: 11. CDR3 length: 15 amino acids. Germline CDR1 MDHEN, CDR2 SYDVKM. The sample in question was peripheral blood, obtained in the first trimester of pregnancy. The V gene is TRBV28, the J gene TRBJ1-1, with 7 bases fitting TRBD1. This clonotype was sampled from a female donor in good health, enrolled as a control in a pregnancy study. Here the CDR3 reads CASSLTGAGSTEAFF. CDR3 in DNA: TGTGCCAGCAGCCTCACAGGGGCAGGGTCCACTGAAGCTTTCTTT.